The clone carrying this T cell receptor (beta chain) was detected a few times. As yet, its antigen is unknown. The record originates from a study of T cells in Graves' hyperthyroidism and ophthalmopathy. The study's findings and limits: Most clonotypes expanded in the thyroid (above 0.001) were also present in blood.

The CDR3 contains 16 residues. The ends were cut back, 4 bases at V and 7 bases at J, with 19 bases in the middle. The germline V gene encodes CDR1 LGHDT and CDR2 YNNKEL (reference sequence). Amplification yielded TCR beta CDR3 regions, with RNA transcripts as the source. Primed by the HTBI set, a first-round RT-PCR was run on the TCR CDR3. Each CDR3 protein is one row after TCRdb ran MiXCR on the multiplex PCR reads. The repertoire has about 600,000 distinct CDR3 sequences, roughly 16% of them found once; the top ten carry roughly 3.3%. With duration under 3 months, ophthalmopathy was active: Clinical Activity Score at least 3, NOSPECS at least 4. Diagnosing involved the use of clinical symptoms, serum thyroxine and TRAb, thyroid ultrasound and orbital computed tomography.

V gene TRBV3-1 combines with J gene TRBJ2-2; D is unclear. This TCR was recovered from a woman in her thirties or forties with Graves' ophthalmopathy. Specimen: blood. The chain's CDR3 is CASSPEYKALSGELFF. The DNA for the CDR3 is TGTGCCAGCAGCCCAGAATATAAGGCCCTCAGCGGGGAGCTGTTTTTT.